The entry that follows covers one TCR beta chain sequence. The ends were cut back, 4 bases at V and 0 bases at J, with 13 bases in the middle. CDR3 length: 15 residues. Germline assignment: CDR1 SGHAT and CDR2 FQDESV (reference sequence). The sample originates from a study of T-cell memory formation after mild COVID-19. Amplification by 5'RACE using constant-segment primers produced TCR alpha and TCR beta cDNA libraries that carried sample barcodes and UMIs. One entry per CDR3 protein results from TCRdb running MiXCR on the 5' RACE reads. The sample carries a few hundred thousand distinct CDR3 sequences, about a sixth recorded once.

The chain carries TRBV11-1 and TRBJ2-7; D is uncertain. The source material was PBMCs or a T cell subset sorted from them (not recorded which). The receptor was isolated from a man between 18 and 29 years old who had mild COVID-19 (a few samples of this study predate the infection). Cell type and time point are not known. CDR3: CASSSPADGSYEQYF. CDR3 DNA: TGTGCCAGCAGCTCCCCGGCGGACGGCTCCTACGAGCAGTACTTC.